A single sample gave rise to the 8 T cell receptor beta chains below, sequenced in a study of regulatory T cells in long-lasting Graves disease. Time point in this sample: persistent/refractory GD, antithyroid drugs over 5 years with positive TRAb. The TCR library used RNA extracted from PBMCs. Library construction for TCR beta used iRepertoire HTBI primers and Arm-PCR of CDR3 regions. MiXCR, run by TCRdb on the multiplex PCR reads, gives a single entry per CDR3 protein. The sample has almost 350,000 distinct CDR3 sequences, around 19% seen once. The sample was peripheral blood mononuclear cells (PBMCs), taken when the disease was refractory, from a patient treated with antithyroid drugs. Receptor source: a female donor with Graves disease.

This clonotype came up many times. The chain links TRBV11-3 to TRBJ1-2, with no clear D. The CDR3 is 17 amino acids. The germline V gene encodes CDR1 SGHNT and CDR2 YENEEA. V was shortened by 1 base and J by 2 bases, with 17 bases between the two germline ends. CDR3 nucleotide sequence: TGTGCCAGCAGCTTAGTCTCTTCGGGGAATCCGAACTATGGCTACACCTTC. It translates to CASSLVSSGNPNYGYTF. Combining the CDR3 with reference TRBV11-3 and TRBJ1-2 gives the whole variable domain EAGVVQSPRYKIIEKKQPVAFWCNPISGHNTLYWYLQNLGQGPELLIRYENEEAVDDSQLPKDRFSAERLKGVDSTLKIQPAELGDSAVYLCASSLVSSGNPNYGYTFGSGTRLTVV.

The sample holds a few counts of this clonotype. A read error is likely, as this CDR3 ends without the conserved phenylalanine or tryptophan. The CDR3 DNA reads as TGTGCCAGCAGCTTCGTGCTGTTCGTTGAAGAGACCCAGTACCTC. Protein product: CASSFVLFVEETQYL. V is TRBV7-9 and J is TRBJ2-5; D remains unclear. V was trimmed by 3 bases and J by 3 bases, leaving 14 bases between them. The CDR3 is 15 amino acids. Germline CDR1 SEHNR, CDR2 FQNEAQ (reference sequence).

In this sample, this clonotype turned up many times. The CDR3 sequence: CASSRDSWSNQPQHF. In nucleotides, the CDR3 is TGTGCCAGCAGTCGGGACAGTTGGAGCAATCAGCCCCAGCATTTT. This sequence joins TRBV6-1 and TRBJ1-5; 7 bases are shared with TRBD1. The germline CDR1 and CDR2 sequences are MNHNS and SASEGT. The junction had 5 bases not matched to a gene; V was cut back by 5 bases and J by 1 base. The CDR3 consists of 15 residues.

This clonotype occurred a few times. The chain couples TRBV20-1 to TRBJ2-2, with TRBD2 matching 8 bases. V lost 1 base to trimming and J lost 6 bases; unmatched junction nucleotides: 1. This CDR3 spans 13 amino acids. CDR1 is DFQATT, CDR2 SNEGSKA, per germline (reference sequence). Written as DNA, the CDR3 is TGCAGTGCTAGAGGGCGGGAGGCCGGGGAGCTGTTTTTT. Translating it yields CSARGREAGELFF.

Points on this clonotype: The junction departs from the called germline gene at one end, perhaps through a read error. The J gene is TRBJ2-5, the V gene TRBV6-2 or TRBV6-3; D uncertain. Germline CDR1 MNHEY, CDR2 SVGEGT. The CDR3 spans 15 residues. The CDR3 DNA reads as TGTGCCAGCAGTCCCCGCCGGGTTAACCAAGAGACCCGGTACTTC. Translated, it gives CASSPRRVNQETRYF.

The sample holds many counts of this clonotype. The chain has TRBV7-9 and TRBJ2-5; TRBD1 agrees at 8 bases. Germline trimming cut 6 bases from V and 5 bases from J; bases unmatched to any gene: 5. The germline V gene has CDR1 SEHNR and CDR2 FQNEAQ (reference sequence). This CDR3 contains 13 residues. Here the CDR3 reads CASSSTGGETQYF. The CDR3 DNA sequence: TGTGCCAGCAGTTCTACAGGGGGGGAGACCCAGTACTTC.

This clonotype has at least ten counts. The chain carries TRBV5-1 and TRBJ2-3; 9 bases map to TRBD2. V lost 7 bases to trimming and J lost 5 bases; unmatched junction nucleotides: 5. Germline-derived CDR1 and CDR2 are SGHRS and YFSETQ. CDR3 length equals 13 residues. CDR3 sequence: CASGSGGIDTQYF. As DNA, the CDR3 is TGCGCCAGCGGAAGCGGGGGGATAGATACGCAGTATTTT.

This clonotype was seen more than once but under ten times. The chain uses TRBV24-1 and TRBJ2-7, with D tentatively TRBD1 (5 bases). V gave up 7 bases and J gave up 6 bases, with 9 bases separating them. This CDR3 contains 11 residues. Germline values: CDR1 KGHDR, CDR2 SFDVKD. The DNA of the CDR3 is TGTGCCACCAGGACCAGGGCCGAGCAGTACTTC. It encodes CATRTRAEQYF.